Detailed here is one T cell receptor beta chain. No cognate antigen has been identified for it. One base away there is no much larger clone; base qualities are not given. TCR CDR3 regions were amplified from genomic DNA by multiplex PCR using the deep immunoSEQ assay. Genomic DNA extracted from each cell subset was distributed evenly over all wells of several immunoSEQ 96-well plates, and each plate served as one replicate. Each replicate PCR for sorted subsets received around 0.2 ug genomic DNA, equal to roughly 30,000 T cell genomes. Purified libraries were quantified with a Qubit 3.0 fluorometer, sized on a Bioanalyzer 2100, and re-quantified with the KAPA Library Quantification kit. Every immunoSEQ 96-well plate was sequenced on a separate single-read 150-cycle Illumina NextSeq 550 flow cell. The published analysis was carried out like this. Because only junctional sequences without quality scores were contained in the immunoSEQ output, filtering matching that applied to full-length reads could not be performed. Sequences were annotated with PyIR, a Python wrapper for IgBLAST v1.9, and V/J genes and CDR3 were assigned using IMGT germline references. Reads were filtered out if the reads had weak V/J assignments (E-value above 1e-6), no CDR3, stop codons, out-of-frame junctions, or ambiguous translated residues. V3J clonotypes were defined as sequences sharing an identical inferred V gene, J gene, and CDR3 amino acid sequence. To compute the percentage overlap between repertoires, the number of shared unique clonotypes was divided by the size of the smaller repertoire. Repertoire richness was assessed with RTK rarefaction, the Chao1 estimator, and Recon v2.1 estimates of unobserved clonotypes. OLGA was used to compute generation probabilities for all TCRbeta clonotypes that the gDNA method yielded from a handful of donors. TCRdb re-hosts the immuneACCESS table, in-frame sequences only. Its copies lack some clones; in the studies checked, an unresolved V gene accounts for under half of them, and the cause for the rest is not known. V, J and clone size reflect that table, while D and trimming were determined from the DNA. Counted in this sample were about 1.1 million clones; 75% to 85% of them appeared once. The top ten clonotypes cover 0.5% to 0.65% of the sample.

The sample belongs to a study of shared clonotypes between healthy human individuals (dated by TCRdb to 2018 to 2020). For context, the study as a whole: The cohort included three men and a couple of women between 18 and 49 years of age. To estimate repertoire size and how much clonotype sharing occurs between individuals, the study deeply sequenced the blood TCR repertoires of several healthy adults. Different laboratories and diverse techniques were used to prepare libraries and sequence TCR repertoires, to increase sequencing depth and limit assay-specific biases. Between about 0.85 and 10 billion PBMCs per donor were obtained by leukapheresis. For each donor, CD4 naive and CD4 memory were each given three plates, CD8 naive was given two plates, and CD8 memory was given one plate. Overall study results and their limits: Even with the large sequencing depth, rarefaction of the sorted-subset datasets indicated that sequencing was incomplete. Naive subsets generally had larger estimated clonotype richness than memory subsets. Sampling was restricted to blood, and TCR repertoires in tissue are likely to differ from TCR repertoires in blood. Roughly 5% of naive CD4, around 3.6% of naive CD8, around 2.3% of memory CD4, and about 0.4% of memory CD8 clonotypes were shared across a few donors. Pairwise subsampling indicated that sequencing depth was expected to affect the degree of clonotype sharing among donors. The small number of donors limited the genetic and exposure-history diversity represented. Compared with non-shared clonotypes, clonotypes shared by all four sorted-subset donors had higher generation probabilities.

Healthy HIV-negative adults with no recently reported acute infections or vaccinations were included as donors. All donors were Caucasian adults living in Nashville, Tennessee, USA. CD4+ T cells were enriched through magnetic negative selection, after which naive cells were positively selected on CD45RA and the remaining negative fraction served as the memory subset. Blood was obtained by leukapheresis, after which PBMCs were separated by Ficoll-Histopaque density gradient centrifugation and cryopreserved in liquid nitrogen vapor phase. Analytical flow cytometry was used to check the purity and quantity of every magnetically sorted T cell population. From each sorted fraction, genomic DNA was isolated and quantified by UV absorbance on a Nanodrop 2000c. The source of this sequence is a man younger than 30 in good health. Some clones in this sample may be carry-over from other donors' samples. Sequences were obtained from memory CD4+ T cells from PBMCs. The sample's cell subset or site label, decoded: CD45RA-negative fraction.

The nucleotide sequence is given as TGTGCCAGCTCGACCCTTGACACTGAAGCTTTCTTT. Translated, this is CASSTLDTEAFF. The chain is assembled from TRBV6-5 and TRBJ1-1, with the D gene too uncertain to name. The V and J ends are trimmed by 8 bases and 3 bases, leaving 10 bases between them. The germline V gene provides CDR1 MNHEY and CDR2 SVGAGI. Measured from the cysteine to the phenylalanine, the CDR3 is 12 residues long. Only the CDR3 portion is preserved as DNA: 36 bases, with reading frame beginning at the first base.